This TCR beta chain was recorded in a study of CD8 T cells in Susac syndrome. Whole-study findings and limits: A relatively small number of individuals underwent TCR sequencing and HLA analysis.

An amount of RNA that ranged from roughly 0.5 to 1 ug was reverse transcribed with random hexamers. TCRdb fed the immunoSEQ multiplex PCR reads into MiXCR, producing one record per CDR3 protein. Among some 70,000 distinct CDR3 sequences, 94% were seen once, and the ten largest hold under 0.6%. Regarding this clonotype: Antigen specificity is unknown.

The CDR3 extends over 14 amino acids. V shed 3 bases and J shed 3 bases, with 11 bases lying between them. This sequence was found in a human donor with multiple sclerosis. The genes are TRBV12-3 or TRBV12-4 and TRBJ1-2; a weak D match, TRBD1 (6 bases). The sequencing sample was made of CD8+ T cells from PBMCs. The CDR3 DNA is TGTGCCAGCAGTTTCGATGGGACATACTATGGCTACACCTTC. Its protein is CASSFDGTYYGYTF.